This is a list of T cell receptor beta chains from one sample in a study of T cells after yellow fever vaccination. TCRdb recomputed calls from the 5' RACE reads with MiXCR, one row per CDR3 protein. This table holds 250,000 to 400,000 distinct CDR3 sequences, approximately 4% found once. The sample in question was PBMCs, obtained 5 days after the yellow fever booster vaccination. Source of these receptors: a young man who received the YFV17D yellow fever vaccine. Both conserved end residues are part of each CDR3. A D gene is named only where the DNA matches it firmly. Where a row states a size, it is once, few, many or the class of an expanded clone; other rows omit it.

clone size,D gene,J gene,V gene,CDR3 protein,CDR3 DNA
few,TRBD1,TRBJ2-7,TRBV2,CASRTGQGAVEQYF,TGTGCCAGCAGGACTGGACAGGGGGCGGTCGAGCAGTACTTC
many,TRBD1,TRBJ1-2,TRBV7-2,CASSTGQGGLGYTF,TGTGCCAGCAGCACCGGACAGGGAGGGTTAGGCTACACCTTC
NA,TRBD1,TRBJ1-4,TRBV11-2,CASSLGRGRANEKLFF,TGTGCCAGCAGCTTGGGCAGGGGGCGAGCTAATGAAAAACTGTTTTTT
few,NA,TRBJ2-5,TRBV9,CASSASSGQETQYF,TGTGCCAGCAGCGCGTCGTCAGGTCAAGAGACCCAGTACTTC
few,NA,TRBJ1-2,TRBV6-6,CASHPRGRDYGYTF,TGTGCCAGCCATCCGCGGGGGAGGGACTATGGCTACACCTTC
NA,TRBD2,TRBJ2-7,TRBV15,CATSTPLAGFHEQYF,TGTGCCACCAGCACCCCGCTAGCGGGCTTCCACGAGCAGTACTTC
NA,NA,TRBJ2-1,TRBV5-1,CASGEGTSYNEQFF,TGCGCCAGCGGAGAGGGCACCTCCTACAATGAGCAGTTCTTC
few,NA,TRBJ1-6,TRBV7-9,CASSEPPLGGRSPLHF,TGTGCCAGCAGCGAACCCCCGCTAGGGGGAAGGTCACCCCTCCACTTT
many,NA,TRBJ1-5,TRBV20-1,CSARATGDQPQHF,TGCAGTGCTAGAGCGACGGGTGATCAGCCCCAGCATTTT
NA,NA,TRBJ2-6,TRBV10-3,CAISGTVSGANVLTF,TGTGCCATCAGTGGGACAGTCTCTGGGGCCAACGTCCTGACTTTC
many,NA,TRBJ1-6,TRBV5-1,CASSLEGKDSPLHF,TGCGCCAGCAGCTTGGAGGGGAAGGATTCACCCCTCCACTTT
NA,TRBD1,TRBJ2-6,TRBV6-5,CASSYLTGRSRWGANVLTF,TGTGCCAGCAGTTACTTGACAGGGCGGTCACGATGGGGGGCCAACGTCCTGACTTTC
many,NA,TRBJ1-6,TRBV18,CASSQSTQSSPLHF,TGTGCCAGCTCGCAATCTACCCAATCTTCACCCCTCCACTTT
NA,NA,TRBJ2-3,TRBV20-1,CSATILSTDTQYF,TGCAGCGCGACTATCCTTAGCACAGATACGCAGTATTTT
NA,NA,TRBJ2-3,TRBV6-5,CASRPDLGTDTQYF,TGTGCCAGCAGGCCGGATTTAGGCACAGATACGCAGTATTTT
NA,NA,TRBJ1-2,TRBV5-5,CASSSTVNYGYTF,TGTGCCAGCAGTTCCACAGTAAACTATGGCTACACCTTC
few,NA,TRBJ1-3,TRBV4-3,CASSQEPGPGNTIYF,TGCGCCAGCAGCCAAGAGCCGGGGCCCGGAAACACCATATATTTT
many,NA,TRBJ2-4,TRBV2,CASTEEAGANIQYF,TGTGCCAGCACTGAGGAGGCAGGGGCGAACATTCAGTACTTC
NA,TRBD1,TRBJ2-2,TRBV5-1,CASSLPRVDRGNFAGELFF,TGCGCCAGCAGCTTGCCTCGGGTGGACAGGGGTAATTTCGCCGGGGAGCTGTTTTTT
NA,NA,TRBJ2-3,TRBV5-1,CASSSQTSRSTDTQYF,TGCGCCAGCAGCTCTCAAACTAGCCGCAGCACAGATACGCAGTATTTT
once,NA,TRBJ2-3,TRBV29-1,CSVETPFTDTQYF,TGCAGCGTTGAAACCCCGTTCACAGATACGCAGTATTTT
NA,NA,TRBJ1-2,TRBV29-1,CSVDEDRIYGYTF,TGCAGCGTTGACGAAGACCGGATCTATGGCTACACCTTC
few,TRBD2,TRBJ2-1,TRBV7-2,CASSPGLVGEQFF,TGTGCCAGCAGCCCGGGACTAGTTGGTGAGCAGTTCTTC
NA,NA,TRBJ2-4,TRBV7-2,CASSLGPGQGYIQYF,TGTGCCAGCAGCTTAGGGCCGGGTCAGGGTTACATTCAGTACTTC
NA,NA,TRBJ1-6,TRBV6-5,CASRDRYSPLHF,TGTGCCAGCCGGGACCGTTATTCACCCCTCCACTTT
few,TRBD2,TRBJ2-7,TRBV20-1,CSARHLAGYEQYF,TGCAGTGCGAGACACCTAGCGGGGTACGAGCAGTACTTC
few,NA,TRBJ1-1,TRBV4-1,CASSPSGGRTEAFF,TGCGCCAGCAGCCCCTCCGGGGGGAGGACTGAAGCTTTCTTT
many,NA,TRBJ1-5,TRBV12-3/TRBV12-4,CASLEAGSYSNQPQHF,TGTGCCAGCCTCGAAGCGGGGTCCTATAGCAATCAGCCCCAGCATTTT
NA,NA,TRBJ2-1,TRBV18,CASSPPSQGDNEQFF,TGTGCCAGCTCACCACCCTCCCAGGGAGATAATGAGCAGTTCTTC
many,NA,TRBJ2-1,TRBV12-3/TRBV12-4,CASGLASYNEQFF,TGTGCCTCCGGCCTCGCCTCCTACAATGAGCAGTTCTTC
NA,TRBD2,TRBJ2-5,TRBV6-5,CASSYGASGIETQYF,TGTGCCAGCAGTTACGGGGCTAGCGGGATTGAGACCCAGTACTTC
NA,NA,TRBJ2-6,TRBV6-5,CASGGRGANVLTF,TGTGCCAGCGGGGGGCGTGGGGCCAACGTCCTGACTTTC
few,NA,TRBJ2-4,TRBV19,CASSIGMGSLIQYF,TGTGCCAGTAGCATCGGGATGGGCTCCCTCATTCAGTACTTC
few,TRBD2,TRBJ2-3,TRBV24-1,CATSQPGTSARTDTQYF,TGTGCCACCAGTCAACCGGGGACTAGCGCCCGCACAGATACGCAGTATTTT
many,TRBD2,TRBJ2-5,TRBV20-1,CSARLPGLAGGPEETQYF,TGCAGTGCTAGACTTCCCGGACTAGCGGGGGGGCCGGAGGAGACCCAGTACTTC
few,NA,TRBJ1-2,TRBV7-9,CASSLGGGKYTF,TGTGCCAGCAGCTTGGGCGGGGGAAAGTACACCTTC
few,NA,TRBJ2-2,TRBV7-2,CASSFGAGGELFF,NA
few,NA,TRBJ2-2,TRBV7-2,CASSLAPETGELFF,TGTGCCAGCAGCTTAGCGCCGGAAACCGGGGAGCTGTTTTTT
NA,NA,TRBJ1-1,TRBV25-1,CASSEVPAGRTPLLGAFF,TGTGCCAGCAGTGAAGTCCCGGCCGGACGGACACCCCTACTAGGGGCTTTCTTT
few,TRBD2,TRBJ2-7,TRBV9,CASSPRGGDEQYF,TGTGCCAGCAGCCCCCGGGGGGGCGACGAGCAGTACTTC
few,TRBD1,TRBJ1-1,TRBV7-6,CASSLAGQGAGEAFF,TGTGCCAGCAGCTTAGCGGGGCAGGGGGCAGGTGAAGCTTTCTTT
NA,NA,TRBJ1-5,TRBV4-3,CASSQDLSQDQPQHF,TGCGCCAGCAGCCAAGATCTCTCCCAGGATCAGCCCCAGCATTTT
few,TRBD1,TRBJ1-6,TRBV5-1,CASSEGQTYSPLHF,TGCGCCAGCAGTGAGGGACAGACTTATTCACCCCTCCACTTT
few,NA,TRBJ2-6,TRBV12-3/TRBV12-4,CASGGTGTPRSGANVLTF,TGTGCCAGCGGGGGAACCGGGACACCAAGGTCTGGGGCCAACGTCCTGACTTTC
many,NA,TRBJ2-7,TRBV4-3,CASSQVARTYEQYF,TGCGCCAGCAGCCAAGTTGCCAGAACCTACGAGCAGTACTTC
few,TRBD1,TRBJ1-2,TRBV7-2,CASSPRTGDLGYTF,TGTGCCAGCAGCCCCCGGACAGGGGACCTGGGCTACACCTTC
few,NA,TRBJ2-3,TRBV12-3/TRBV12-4,CASSFRVDTQYF,TGTGCCAGCAGTTTCAGAGTAGATACGCAGTATTTT
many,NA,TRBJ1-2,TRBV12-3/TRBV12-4,CASSWGDGYGYTF,TGTGCCAGCAGTTGGGGGGATGGCTATGGCTACACCTTC
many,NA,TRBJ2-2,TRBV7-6,CASSLEGAGELFF,TGTGCCAGCAGCTTGGAGGGGGCCGGGGAGCTGTTTTTT
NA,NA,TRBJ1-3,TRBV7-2,CASSPEMGNTIYF,TGTGCCAGCAGCCCAGAGATGGGAAACACCATATATTTT
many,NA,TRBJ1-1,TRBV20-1,CSAVDPNTEAFF,TGCAGTGCTGTCGACCCGAACACTGAAGCTTTCTTT
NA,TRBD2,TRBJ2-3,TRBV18,CASSPRWTSGVSDTQYF,TGTGCCAGCTCACCACGTTGGACTAGCGGGGTGTCAGATACGCAGTATTTT
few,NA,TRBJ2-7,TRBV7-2,CASSPQAGLGEQYF,TGTGCCAGCAGCCCACAGGCGGGATTGGGGGAGCAGTACTTC
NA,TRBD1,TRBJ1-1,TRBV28,CASITQGALNTEAFF,TGTGCCAGTATCACCCAGGGGGCGCTTAACACTGAAGCTTTCTTT
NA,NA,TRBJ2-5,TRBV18,CASSPPPGAETQYF,TGTGCCAGCTCACCACCTCCGGGTGCGGAGACCCAGTACTTC